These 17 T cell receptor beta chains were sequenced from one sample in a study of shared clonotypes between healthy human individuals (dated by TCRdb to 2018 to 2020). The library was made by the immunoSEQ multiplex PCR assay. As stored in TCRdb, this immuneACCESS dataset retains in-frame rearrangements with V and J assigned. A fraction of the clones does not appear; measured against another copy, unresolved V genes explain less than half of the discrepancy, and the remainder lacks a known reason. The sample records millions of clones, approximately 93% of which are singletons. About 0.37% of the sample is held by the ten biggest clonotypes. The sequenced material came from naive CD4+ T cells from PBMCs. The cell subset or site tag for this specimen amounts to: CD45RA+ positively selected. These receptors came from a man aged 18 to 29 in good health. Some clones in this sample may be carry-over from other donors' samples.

CDR3: CASSLLVSPSEQYF. In DNA form, the CDR3 reads TGTGCCAGCAGCTTGTTGGTATCCCCATCTGAGCAGTACTTC. The V gene is TRBV7-9, the J gene TRBJ2-7; D not resolved. This CDR3 has 14 residues. The germline V and J ends were trimmed by 3 bases and 7 bases, with 16 bases remaining between them. CDR1 is SEHNR and CDR2 is FQNEAQ in the germline V gene (reference sequence). Full variable domain (rest looked up from reference TRBV7-9 and TRBJ2-7): DTGVSQNPRHKITKRGQNVTFRCDPISEHNRLYWYRQTLGQGPEFLTYFQNEAQLEKSRLLSDRFSAERPKGSFSTLEIQRTEQGDSAMYLCASSLLVSPSEQYFGPGTRLTVT.

The CDR3 sequence: CASSLSSVQETQYF. The CDR3 DNA reads as TGTGCCAGCAGCCTCTCTAGCGTACAAGAGACCCAGTACTTC. The V and J genes are TRBV6-6 and TRBJ2-5; D perhaps matches TRBD2 (6 bases). The CDR3 sequence is 14 residues long. The V gene lost 6 bases and the J gene lost 2 bases, with 13 bases spanning the gap. Germline-derived CDR1 and CDR2 are MNHNY and SVGAGI (reference sequence).

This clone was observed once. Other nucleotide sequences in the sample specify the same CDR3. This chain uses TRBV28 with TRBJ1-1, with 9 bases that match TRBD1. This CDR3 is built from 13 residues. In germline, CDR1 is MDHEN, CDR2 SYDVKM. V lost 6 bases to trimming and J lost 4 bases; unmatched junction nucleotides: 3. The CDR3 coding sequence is TGTGCCAGCAGAAGACAGGGGGGCACTGAAGCTTTCTTT. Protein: CASRRQGGTEAFF.

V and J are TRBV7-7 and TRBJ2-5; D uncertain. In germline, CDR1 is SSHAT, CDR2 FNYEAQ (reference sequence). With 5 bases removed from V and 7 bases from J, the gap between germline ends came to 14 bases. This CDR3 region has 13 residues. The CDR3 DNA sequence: TGTGCCAGCAGCACCGACCTATCGGGGACCCAGTACTTC. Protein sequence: CASSTDLSGTQYF.

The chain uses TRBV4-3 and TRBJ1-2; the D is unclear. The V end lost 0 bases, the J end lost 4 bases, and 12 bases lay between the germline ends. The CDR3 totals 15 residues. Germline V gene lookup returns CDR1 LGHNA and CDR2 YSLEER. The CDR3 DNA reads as TGCGCCAGCAGCCAAGATAGGGTTCGCGGCTATGGCTACACCTTC. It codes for CASSQDRVRGYGYTF.

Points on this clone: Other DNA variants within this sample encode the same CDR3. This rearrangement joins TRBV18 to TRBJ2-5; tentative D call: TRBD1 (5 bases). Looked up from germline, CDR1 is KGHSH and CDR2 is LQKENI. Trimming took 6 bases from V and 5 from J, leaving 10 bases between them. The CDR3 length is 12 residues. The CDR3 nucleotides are TGTGCCAGCTCCCTAAAGGGGGAGACCCAGTACTTC. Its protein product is CASSLKGETQYF. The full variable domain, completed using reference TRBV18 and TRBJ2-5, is NAGVMQNPRHLVRRRGQEARLRCSPMKGHSHVYWYRQLPEEGLKFMVYLQKENIIDESGMPKERFSAEFPKEGPSILRIQQVVRGDSAAYFCASSLKGETQYFGPGTRLLVL.

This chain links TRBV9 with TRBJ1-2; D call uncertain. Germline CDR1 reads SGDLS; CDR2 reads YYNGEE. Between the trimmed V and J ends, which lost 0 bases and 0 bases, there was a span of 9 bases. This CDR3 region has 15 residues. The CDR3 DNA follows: TGTGCCAGCAGCGTAGGTCCAGGACCTAACTATGGCTACACCTTC. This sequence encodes CASSVGPGPNYGYTF.

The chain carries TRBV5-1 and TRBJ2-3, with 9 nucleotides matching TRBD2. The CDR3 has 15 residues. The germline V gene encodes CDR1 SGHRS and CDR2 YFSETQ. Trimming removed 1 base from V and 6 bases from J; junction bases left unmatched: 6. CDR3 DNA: TGCGCCAGCAGCTTGTTTGGTAGCGGGAGTGATACGCAGTATTTT. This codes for CASSLFGSGSDTQYF.

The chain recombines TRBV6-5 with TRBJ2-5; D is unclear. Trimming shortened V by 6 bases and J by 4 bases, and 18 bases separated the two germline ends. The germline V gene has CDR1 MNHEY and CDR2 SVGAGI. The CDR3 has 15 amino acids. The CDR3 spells CASSETGPHGETQYF. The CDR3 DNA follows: TGTGCCAGCAGCGAAACCGGGCCCCACGGAGAGACCCAGTACTTC.

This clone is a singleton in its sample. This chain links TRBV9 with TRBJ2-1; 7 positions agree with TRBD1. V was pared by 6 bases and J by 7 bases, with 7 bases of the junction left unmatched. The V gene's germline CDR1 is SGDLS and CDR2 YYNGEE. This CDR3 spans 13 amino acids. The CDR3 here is CASTKTGPNEQFF. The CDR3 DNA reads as TGTGCCAGCACCAAGACAGGGCCTAATGAGCAGTTCTTC.

The CDR3 is CASSFPGFGAQYF. CDR3 nucleotide sequence: TGTGCCAGCAGCTTCCCCGGGTTCGGGGCCCAGTACTTC. This chain joins TRBV5-5 and TRBJ2-5, with D perhaps TRBD2 (5 bases). Per the germline V gene, CDR1 is SGHKS and CDR2 is YYEKEE (reference sequence). CDR3 length: 13 amino acids. Trimming left V 2 bases short and J 9 bases short, with 14 bases between.

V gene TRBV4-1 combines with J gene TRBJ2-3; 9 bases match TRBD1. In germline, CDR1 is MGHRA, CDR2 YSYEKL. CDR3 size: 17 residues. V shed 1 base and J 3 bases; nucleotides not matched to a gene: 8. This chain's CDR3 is CASSQVARDRETDTQYF. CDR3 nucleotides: TGCGCCAGCAGCCAAGTAGCCAGGGACAGGGAGACAGATACGCAGTATTTT.

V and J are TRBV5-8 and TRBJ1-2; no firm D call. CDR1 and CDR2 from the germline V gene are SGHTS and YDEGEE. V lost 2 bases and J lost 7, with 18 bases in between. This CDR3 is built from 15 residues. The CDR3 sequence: CASSFKMADRTGYTF. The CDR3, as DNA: TGTGCCAGCAGCTTTAAAATGGCGGATCGGACTGGCTACACCTTC.

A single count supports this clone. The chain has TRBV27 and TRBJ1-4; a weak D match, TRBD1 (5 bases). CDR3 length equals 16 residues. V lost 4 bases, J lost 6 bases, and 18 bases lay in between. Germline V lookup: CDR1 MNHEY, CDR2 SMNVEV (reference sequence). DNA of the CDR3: TGTGCCAGCAGTTCCCTCATGGCCTGGGGGGATGAAAAACTGTTTTTT. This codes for CASSSLMAWGDEKLFF.

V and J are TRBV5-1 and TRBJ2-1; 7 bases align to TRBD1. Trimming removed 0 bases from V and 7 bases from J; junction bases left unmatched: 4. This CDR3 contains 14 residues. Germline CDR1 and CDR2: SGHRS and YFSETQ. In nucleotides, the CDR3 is TGCGCCAGCAGCTTGGAGGCGGACAGGAATGAGCAGTTCTTC. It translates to CASSLEADRNEQFF.

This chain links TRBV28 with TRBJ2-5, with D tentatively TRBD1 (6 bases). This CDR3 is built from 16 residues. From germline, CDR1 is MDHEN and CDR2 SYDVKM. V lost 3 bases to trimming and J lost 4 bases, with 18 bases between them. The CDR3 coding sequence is TGTGCCAGCAGTTTTAGTGGGCTTGGCAGGGGAGAGACCCAGTACTTC. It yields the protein CASSFSGLGRGETQYF.

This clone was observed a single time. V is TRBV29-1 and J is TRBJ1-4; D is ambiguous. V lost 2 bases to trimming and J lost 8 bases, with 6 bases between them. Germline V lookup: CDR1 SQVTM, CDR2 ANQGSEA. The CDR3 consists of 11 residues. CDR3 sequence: CSVETVEKLFF. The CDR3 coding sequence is TGCAGCGTTGAAACAGTCGAAAAACTGTTTTTT.